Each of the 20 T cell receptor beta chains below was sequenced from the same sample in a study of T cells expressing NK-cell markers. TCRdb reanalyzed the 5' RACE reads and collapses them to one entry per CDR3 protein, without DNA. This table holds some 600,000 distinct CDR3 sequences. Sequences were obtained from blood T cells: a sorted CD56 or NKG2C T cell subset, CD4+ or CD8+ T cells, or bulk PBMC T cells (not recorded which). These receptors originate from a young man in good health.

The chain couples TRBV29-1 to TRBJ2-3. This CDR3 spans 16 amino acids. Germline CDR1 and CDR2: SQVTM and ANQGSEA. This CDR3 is CSVISAEDLLTDTQYF.

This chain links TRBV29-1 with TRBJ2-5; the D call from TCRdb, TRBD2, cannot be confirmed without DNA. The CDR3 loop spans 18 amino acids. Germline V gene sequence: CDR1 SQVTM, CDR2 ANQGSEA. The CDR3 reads CSVVGGRREVPTIGAQYF.

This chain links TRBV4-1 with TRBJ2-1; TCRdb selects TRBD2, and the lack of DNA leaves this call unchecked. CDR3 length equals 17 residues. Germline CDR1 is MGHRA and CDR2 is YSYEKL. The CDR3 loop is CASSNPGTSGRGGEQFF.

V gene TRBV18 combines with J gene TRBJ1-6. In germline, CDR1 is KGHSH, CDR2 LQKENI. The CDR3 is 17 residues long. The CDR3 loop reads CASSPPIRDGVWSPLHF.

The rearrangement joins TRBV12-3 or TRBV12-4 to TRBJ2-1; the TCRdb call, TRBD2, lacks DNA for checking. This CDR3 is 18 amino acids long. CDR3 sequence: CASSLFPGLIAGDLEQFF.

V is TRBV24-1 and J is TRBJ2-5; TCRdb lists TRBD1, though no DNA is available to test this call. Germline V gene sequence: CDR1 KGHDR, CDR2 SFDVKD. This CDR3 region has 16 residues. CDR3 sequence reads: CATSDLQGGEGETQYF.

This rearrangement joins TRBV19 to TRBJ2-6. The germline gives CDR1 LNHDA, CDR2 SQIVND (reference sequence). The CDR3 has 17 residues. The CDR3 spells CASNFVAGNSGANVLTF.

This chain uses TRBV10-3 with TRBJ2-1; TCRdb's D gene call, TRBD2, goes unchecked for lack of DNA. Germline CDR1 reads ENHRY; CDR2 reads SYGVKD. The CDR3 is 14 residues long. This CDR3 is CAISEREGYNEQFF.

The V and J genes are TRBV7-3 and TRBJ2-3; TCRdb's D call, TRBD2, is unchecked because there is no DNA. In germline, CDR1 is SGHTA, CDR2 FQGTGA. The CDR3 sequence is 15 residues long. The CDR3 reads CASSPRTTSTDTQYF.

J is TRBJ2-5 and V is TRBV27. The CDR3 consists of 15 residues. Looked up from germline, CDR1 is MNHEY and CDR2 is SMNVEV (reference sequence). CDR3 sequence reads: CASSYSNVLQETQYF.

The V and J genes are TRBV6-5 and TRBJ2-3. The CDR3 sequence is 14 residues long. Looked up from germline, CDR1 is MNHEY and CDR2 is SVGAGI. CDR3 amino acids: CASSYSKRWDTQYF.

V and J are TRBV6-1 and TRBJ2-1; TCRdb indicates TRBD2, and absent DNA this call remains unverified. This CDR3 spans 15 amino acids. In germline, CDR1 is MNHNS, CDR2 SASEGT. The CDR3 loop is CASSDVGRRNNEQFF.

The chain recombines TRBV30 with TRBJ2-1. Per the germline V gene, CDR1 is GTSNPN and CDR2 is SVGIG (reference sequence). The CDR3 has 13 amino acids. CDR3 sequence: CAWSWTGINEQFF.

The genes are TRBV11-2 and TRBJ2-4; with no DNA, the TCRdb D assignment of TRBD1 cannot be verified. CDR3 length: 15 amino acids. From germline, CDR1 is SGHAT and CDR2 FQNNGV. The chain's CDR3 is CASTERGALGNIQYF.

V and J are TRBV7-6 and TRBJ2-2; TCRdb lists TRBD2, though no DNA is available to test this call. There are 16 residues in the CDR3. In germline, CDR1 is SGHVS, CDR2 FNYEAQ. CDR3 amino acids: CASSGIAGGGTGELFF.

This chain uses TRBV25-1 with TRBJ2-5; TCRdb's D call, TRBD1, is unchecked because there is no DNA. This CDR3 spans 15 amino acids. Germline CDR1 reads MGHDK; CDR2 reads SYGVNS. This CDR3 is CASSEGGGLQETQYF. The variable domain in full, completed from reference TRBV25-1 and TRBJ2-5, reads EADIYQTPRYLVIGTGKKITLECSQTMGHDKMYWYQQDPGMELHLIHYSYGVNSTEKGDLSSESTVSRIRTEHFPLTLESARPSHTSQYLCASSEGGGLQETQYFGPGTRLLVL.

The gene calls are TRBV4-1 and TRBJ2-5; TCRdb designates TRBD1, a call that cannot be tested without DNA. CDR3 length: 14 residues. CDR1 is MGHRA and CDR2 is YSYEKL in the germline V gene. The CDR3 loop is CASSQLTGTETQYF.

CDR3 loop: CASSLDPGTDTQYF. This rearrangement joins TRBV5-1 to TRBJ2-3; the D gene TCRdb calls, TRBD1, cannot be checked with no DNA. The CDR3 is 14 residues long. The germline V gene has CDR1 SGHRS and CDR2 YFSETQ.

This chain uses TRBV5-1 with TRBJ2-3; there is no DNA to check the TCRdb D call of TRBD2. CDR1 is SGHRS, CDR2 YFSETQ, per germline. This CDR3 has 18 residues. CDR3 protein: CASSLGGLASLSTDTQYF. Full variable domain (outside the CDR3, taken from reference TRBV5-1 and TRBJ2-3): KAGVTQTPRYLIKTRGQQVTLSCSPISGHRSVSWYQQTPGQGLQFLFEYFSETQRNKGNFPGRFSGRQFSNSRSEMNVSTLELGDSALYLCASSLGGLASLSTDTQYFGPGTRLTVL.

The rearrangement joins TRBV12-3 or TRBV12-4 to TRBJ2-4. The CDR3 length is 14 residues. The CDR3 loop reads CASSFLGSKNIQYF.